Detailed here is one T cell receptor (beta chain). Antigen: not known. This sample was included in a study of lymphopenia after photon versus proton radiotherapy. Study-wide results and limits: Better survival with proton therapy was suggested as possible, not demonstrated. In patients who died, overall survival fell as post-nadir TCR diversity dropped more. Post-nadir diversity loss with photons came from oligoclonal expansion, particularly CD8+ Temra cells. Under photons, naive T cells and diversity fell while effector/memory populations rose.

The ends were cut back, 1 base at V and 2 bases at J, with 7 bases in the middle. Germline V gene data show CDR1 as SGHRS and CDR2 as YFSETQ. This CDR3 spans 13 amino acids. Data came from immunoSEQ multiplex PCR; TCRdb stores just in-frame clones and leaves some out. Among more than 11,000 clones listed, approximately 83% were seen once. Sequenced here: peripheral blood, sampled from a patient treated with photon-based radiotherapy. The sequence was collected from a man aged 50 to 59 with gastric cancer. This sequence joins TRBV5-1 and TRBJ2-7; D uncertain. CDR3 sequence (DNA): TGCGCCAGCAGCTTGAAGGAGACCTACGAGCAGTACGTC. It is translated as CASSLKETYEQYV.